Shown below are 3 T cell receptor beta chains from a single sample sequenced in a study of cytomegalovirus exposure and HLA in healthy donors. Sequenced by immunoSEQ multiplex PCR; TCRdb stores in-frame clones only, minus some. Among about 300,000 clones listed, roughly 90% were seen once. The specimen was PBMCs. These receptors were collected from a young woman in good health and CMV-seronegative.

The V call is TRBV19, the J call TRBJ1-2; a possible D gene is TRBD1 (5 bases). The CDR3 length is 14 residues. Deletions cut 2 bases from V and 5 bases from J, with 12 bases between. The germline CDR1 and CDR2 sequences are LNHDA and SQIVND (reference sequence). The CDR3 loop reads CASSIPTVLYGYTF. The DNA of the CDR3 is TGTGCCAGTAGTATACCGACAGTACTTTATGGCTACACCTTC.

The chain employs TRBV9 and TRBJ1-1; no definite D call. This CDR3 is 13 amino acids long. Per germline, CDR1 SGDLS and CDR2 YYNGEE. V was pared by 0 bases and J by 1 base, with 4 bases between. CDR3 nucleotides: TGTGCCAGCAGCGTAGCTACGAACACTGAAGCTTTCTTT. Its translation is CASSVATNTEAFF.

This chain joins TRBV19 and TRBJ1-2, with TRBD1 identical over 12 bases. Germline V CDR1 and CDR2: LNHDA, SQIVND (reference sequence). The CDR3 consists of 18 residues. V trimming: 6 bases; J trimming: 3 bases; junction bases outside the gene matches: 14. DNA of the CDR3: TGTGCCAGTAGCCCGTTGGGACAGGGGGCTCGAGATTACTATGGCTACACCTTC. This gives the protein CASSPLGQGARDYYGYTF.